This T cell receptor beta chain was sequenced for a study of control samples from healthy donors and cancer patients. Sequencing used immunoSEQ multiplex PCR; TCRdb keeps in-frame clones, though not all of them. The sample records about 49,000 clones, 70% to 90% being singletons. Germline V gives CDR1 SEHNR, CDR2 FQNEAQ (reference sequence). The CDR3 is 15 residues long. J was trimmed by 7 bases and V by 4 bases; bases with no gene match: 9. The material sequenced was PBMCs. The chain combines TRBV7-9 with TRBJ2-7, with 11 bases aligning to TRBD1. This sequence was found in a woman between 50 and 59 years old with lung cancer. The CDR3 bases are TGTGCCAGCAGCTCCGGACAGGGGGCAATTTGGGAGCAGTACTTC. Protein product: CASSSGQGAIWEQYF.